This T cell receptor beta chain was documented in a study of blood T cells in healthy people across ages. Study-wide results and caveats: The study found more naive CD4+ cells and higher diversity in long-lived than aged donors. In these data, TCR beta diversity tracked strongly with naive T cell percentage.

As concerns this clonotype: Its cognate antigen is unknown.

Sample-barcoded 5' priming and a J-beta primer mix drove a second PCR of roughly 6 to 12 cycles. Each CDR3 protein is one row after TCRdb ran MiXCR on the 5' RACE reads. This sample has around 1,500,000 distinct CDR3 sequences, with approximately 38% found just once. Per the germline V gene, CDR1 is DFQATT and CDR2 is SNEGSKA (reference sequence). The CDR3 is 12 amino acids. Sequencing input: blood. This clonotype originated in a woman aged 18-29 years in good health. The V gene is TRBV20-1, the J gene TRBJ2-4; 7 bases agree with TRBD1. The J call may be incorrect, as the DNA end agrees better with TRBJ2-7. This CDR3 is CSANHRGNEQYF. The CDR3 region has the DNA TGCAGTGCTAACCACAGGGGTAACGAGCAGTACTTC.